The clone carrying this TCR beta chain was seen a few times. Its cognate antigen is unknown. The data were obtained in a study of blood T cells in healthy people across ages. CDR3 size: 13 residues. Looked up from germline, CDR1 is SGDLS and CDR2 is YYNGEE. The V end lost 3 bases, the J end lost 7 bases, and 11 bases lay between the germline ends. Isolation per sample recovered at least 7 million PBMCs. General study points: When one million T cells were used, diversity estimates were thought to be underestimates. In long-lived donors, naive CD4+ cell counts and diversity exceeded those of aged donors.

For the second PCR, which ran for roughly 7 to 11 cycles, a sample-barcoded 5' primer and a J-beta primer mix were used. The template-switch adaptor, which had 12 random nucleotides, put a tag on each cDNA molecule. TCRdb re-analysed the 5' RACE reads in MiXCR, keeping a single row per CDR3 protein. The sample has under 2,000,000 distinct CDR3 sequences; about 50% are singletons. This chain links TRBV9 with TRBJ2-1; D ambiguous. Sequenced material: blood. The source is a middle-aged woman in good health. CDR3 sequence reads: CASSALTRNEQFF. CDR3 in DNA: TGTGCCAGCAGCGCCTTAACAAGGAATGAGCAGTTCTTC.